This TCR beta chain was recovered during a study of cytomegalovirus exposure and HLA in healthy donors. Study-level findings and limits: Within a later analysis, the majority of CMV-associated TCR beta chains appeared HLA-restricted.

Unrecorded immune exposures were likely, despite nominal health at sampling. PCR employed 60 Vbeta and 13 Jbeta primers. Libraries were prepared by immunoSEQ multiplex PCR; TCRdb keeps only in-frame clonotypes and omits some of them. The sample contains some 180,000 clones, 75% to 85% of which appear only once. A remark on this clone: The antigen remains unidentified.

CDR3 size: 15 residues. Trimming cost V 3 bases and J 3 bases; bases outside gene matches: 4. Looked up from germline, CDR1 is KGHSH and CDR2 is LQKENI. The receptor was isolated from a woman aged 25-40 years in good health and CMV-seropositive. Sample: PBMCs. The chain carries TRBV18 and TRBJ1-4, with TRBD1 matching 7 bases. The CDR3 loop is CASSPDREANEKLFF. The CDR3 coding sequence is TGTGCCAGCTCACCCGACAGGGAGGCTAATGAAAAACTGTTTTTT.